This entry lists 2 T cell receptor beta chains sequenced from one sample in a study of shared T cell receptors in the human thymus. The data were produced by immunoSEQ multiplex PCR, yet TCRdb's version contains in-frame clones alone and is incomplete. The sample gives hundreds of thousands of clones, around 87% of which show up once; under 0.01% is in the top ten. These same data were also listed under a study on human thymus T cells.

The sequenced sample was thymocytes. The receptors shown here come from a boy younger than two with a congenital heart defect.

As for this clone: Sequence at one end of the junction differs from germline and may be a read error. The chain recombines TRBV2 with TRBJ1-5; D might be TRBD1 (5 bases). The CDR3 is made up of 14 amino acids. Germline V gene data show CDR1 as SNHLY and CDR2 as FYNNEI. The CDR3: CASRAGLSSQPQHF. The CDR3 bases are TGTGCCAGCAGGGCAGGGTTGAGCAGTCAGCCCCAGCATTTT.

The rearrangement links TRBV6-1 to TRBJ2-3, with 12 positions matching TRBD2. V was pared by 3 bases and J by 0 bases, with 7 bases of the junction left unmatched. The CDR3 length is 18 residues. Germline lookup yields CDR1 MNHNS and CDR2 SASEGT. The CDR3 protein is CASSDPTSGGLSTDTQYF. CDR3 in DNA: TGTGCCAGCAGTGACCCGACTAGCGGGGGCCTTAGCACAGATACGCAGTATTTT.